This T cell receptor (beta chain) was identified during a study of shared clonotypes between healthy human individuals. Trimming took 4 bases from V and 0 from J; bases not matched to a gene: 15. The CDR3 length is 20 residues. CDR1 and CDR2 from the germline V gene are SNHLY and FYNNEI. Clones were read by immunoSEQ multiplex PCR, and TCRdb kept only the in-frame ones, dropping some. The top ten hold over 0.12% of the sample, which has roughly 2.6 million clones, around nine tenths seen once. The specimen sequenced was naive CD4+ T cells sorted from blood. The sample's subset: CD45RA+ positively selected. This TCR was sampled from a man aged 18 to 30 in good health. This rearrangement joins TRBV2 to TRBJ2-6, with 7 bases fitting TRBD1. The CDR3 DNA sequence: TGTGCCAGCAGTGTATTGGACAGGTCTATCGCGAACTCTGGGGCCAACGTCCTGACTTTC. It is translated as CASSVLDRSIANSGANVLTF. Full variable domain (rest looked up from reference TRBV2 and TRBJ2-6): EPEVTQTPSHQVTQMGQEVILRCVPISNHLYFYWYRQILGQKVEFLVSFYNNEISEKSEIFDDQFSVERPDGSNFTLKIRSTKLEDSAMYFCASSVLDRSIANSGANVLTFGAGSRLTVL.